What follows are 2 T cell receptor beta chains derived from one specimen sequenced in a study of lymphopenia after photon versus proton radiotherapy. The repertoire was sequenced with immunoSEQ multiplex PCR; TCRdb's copy has only in-frame clones and lacks some. Here the sample spans 150,000 to 200,000 clones, less than 90% being singletons. The sample here was peripheral blood, taken from a patient treated with photon-based radiotherapy. The receptors were gathered from a man aged 45-65 years with gastric cancer.

The genes are TRBV5-8 and TRBJ1-5; the D gene is possibly TRBD1 (5 bases). The germline CDR1 and CDR2 sequences are SGHTS and YDEGEE. CDR3 size: 15 residues. V lost 3 bases and J lost 4, with 14 bases in between. CDR3 sequence (DNA): TGTGCCAGCAGCTCCCGGGACGCCGTAAATCAGCCCCAGCATTTT. It codes for CASSSRDAVNQPQHF.

The chain uses TRBV6-5 and TRBJ2-2, with D perhaps matching TRBD1 (5 bases). Trimming stripped 4 bases from V and 4 bases from J, with 7 bases between. The germline V gene encodes CDR1 MNHEY and CDR2 SVGAGI. There are 13 residues in the CDR3. CDR3 sequence reads: CASSFDSTGELFF. DNA for the CDR3: TGTGCCAGCAGTTTCGACAGCACCGGGGAGCTGTTTTTT.